This T cell receptor beta chain stems from a study of cytomegalovirus exposure and HLA in healthy donors. Primers included in the PCR were 60 Vbeta and 13 Jbeta primers. The method was immunoSEQ multiplex PCR; TCRdb's version includes in-frame clones alone and lacks a portion of them. Its table lists under 90,000 clones. As regards this clone: The target antigen is unknown.

Germline V CDR1 and CDR2: LNHNV, YYDKDF (reference sequence). With 0 bases removed from V and 2 bases from J, the gap between germline ends came to 10 bases. There are 15 residues in the CDR3. The study, taken as a whole, reports: Data from an earlier analysis indicated that most TCR beta V segments were productive either about 90% or about 30% of the time. Follow-up analysis found HLA locus-dependent TCR association rates, highest for DRB1 and lowest for HLA-C.

V is TRBV15 and J is TRBJ1-2, with D maybe TRBD1 (6 bases). The sequenced sample was PBMCs. This TCR was recovered from a female donor in good health and CMV-seropositive. The CDR3 spells CATSRDFGQNYGYTF. Written as DNA, the CDR3 is TGTGCCACCAGCAGAGATTTTGGACAGAACTATGGCTACACCTTC.